One sample yielded the 29 T cell receptor beta chains listed below, sequenced in a study of neurological immune-mediated disorders. One entry per CDR3 protein, called by TCRdb with MiXCR from the 5' RACE reads. The sample lists roughly 70,000 distinct CDR3 sequences, 4% to 6% seen once, with roughly 2.8% in the top ten. Sequenced material: PBMCs. These TCRs come from a woman aged 25 to 45 with multiple sclerosis.

This clonotype appeared many times. The rearrangement uses TRBV29-1 and TRBJ2-5; either TRBD1 or TRBD2 may supply D (5 bases each). With 6 bases removed from V and 7 bases from J, the gap between germline ends came to 12 bases. The CDR3 contains 11 residues. Germline assignment: CDR1 SQVTM and CDR2 ANQGSEA. In DNA form, the CDR3 reads TGCAGCGTGGGAGAGGGGAGGACCCAGTACTTC. Translated, it gives CSVGEGRTQYF.

The chain employs TRBV18 and TRBJ1-4; the match to TRBD1 covers 7 bases. This CDR3 comprises 15 residues. Germline lookup yields CDR1 KGHSH and CDR2 LQKENI. V gave up 1 base and J gave up 8 bases; unmatched junction bases: 7. DNA for the CDR3: TGTGCCAGCTCACCACGGAACAGGGGTGGCGAAAAACTGTTTTTT. It translates to CASSPRNRGGEKLFF.

V and J are TRBV6-4 and TRBJ1-6, with a tentative D call TRBD1 (5 bases). Germline CDR1 is MRHNA and CDR2 is SNTAGT. CDR3 length equals 14 residues. V lost 4 bases, J lost 5 bases, and 9 bases lay in between. CDR3 loop: CASSAGGNNSPLHF. As DNA, the CDR3 is TGTGCCAGCAGTGCTGGGGGAAATAATTCACCCCTCCACTTT.

This clonotype was detected ten times or more. The rearrangement links TRBV29-1 to TRBJ1-5; D perhaps matches TRBD1 (6 bases). The V gene lost 6 bases and the J gene lost 0 bases, with 12 bases spanning the gap. The CDR3 runs to 14 residues. Germline V CDR1 and CDR2: SQVTM, ANQGSEA. This chain's CDR3 is CSVAWTDSNQPQHF. The CDR3 bases are TGCAGCGTCGCGTGGACAGATAGCAATCAGCCCCAGCATTTT.

To note about this clonotype: A much larger clone differs from this one at a single base, so this may be a read error. The J gene is TRBJ1-2, the V gene TRBV9; the D is unclear. Germline V gene data show CDR1 as SGDLS and CDR2 as YYNGEE. The CDR3 is 13 amino acids. V was clipped by 3 bases and J by 1 base, with 7 bases between them. CDR3 protein: CASSGESNYGYTF. CDR3 in DNA: TGTGCCAGCAGCGGGGAAAGTAACTATGGCTACACCTTC.

This clonotype appeared many times. The V gene is TRBV5-1, the J gene TRBJ1-1; the match to TRBD1 covers 9 bases. CDR1 is SGHRS, CDR2 YFSETQ, per germline. J gave up 5 bases and V 3 bases, and 8 bases lay outside the gene matches. The CDR3 totals 15 residues. CDR3 loop: CASSSEAGTGTEAFF. The CDR3 region has the DNA TGCGCCAGCAGCTCCGAAGCCGGGACAGGGACTGAAGCTTTCTTT.

The V gene is TRBV6-5, the J gene TRBJ1-4; no clear D. Per germline, CDR1 MNHEY and CDR2 SVGAGI. V was shortened by 5 bases and J by 7 bases, with 17 bases between the two germline ends. The CDR3 is made up of 15 amino acids. Written as DNA, the CDR3 is TGTGCCAGCAGTCCGGACCCAGCGAAAGCTGAAAAACTGTTTTTT. Amino acid sequence: CASSPDPAKAEKLFF.

This clonotype was picked up many times. The V and J genes are TRBV12-3 or TRBV12-4 and TRBJ1-5; tentatively, D is TRBD1 (5 bases). With 5 bases removed from V and 0 bases from J, the gap between germline ends came to 8 bases. The CDR3 runs 14 residues. The CDR3 DNA follows: TGTGCCAGCAGTCAGGGAAATAGCAATCAGCCCCAGCATTTT. This codes for CASSQGNSNQPQHF.

Ten or more counts support this clonotype. The rearrangement links TRBV20-1 to TRBJ2-3; TRBD2 aligns across 11 bases. Unmatched junction bases numbered 4, after V lost 5 bases and J lost 3 bases. Germline lookup yields CDR1 DFQATT and CDR2 SNEGSKA (reference sequence). The CDR3 totals 14 residues. The CDR3 sequence is CSAGGLAETDTQYF. The CDR3 nucleotides are TGCAGTGCTGGGGGACTAGCGGAGACAGATACGCAGTATTTT.

This clonotype was observed a few times. The chain employs TRBV5-4 and TRBJ2-3; D not certain. The CDR3 is made up of 12 amino acids. The ends were cut back, 4 bases at V and 6 bases at J, with 9 bases in the middle. Germline V CDR1 and CDR2: SGHNT, YYREEE (reference sequence). The CDR3 DNA reads TGTGCCAGCAGCCAGACTTCCGATACGCAGTATTTT. Protein: CASSQTSDTQYF.

This clonotype came up many times. The V gene is TRBV7-6, the J gene TRBJ2-1; 8 bases are shared with TRBD2. CDR3 length equals 15 residues. Germline CDR1 SGHVS, CDR2 FNYEAQ. Losses at the gene ends were 1 base for V and 3 bases for J; bases not matched to a gene: 2. For the CDR3, the DNA is TGTGCCAGCAGCTTAGGTGCGGGGGGCTACAATGAGCAGTTCTTC. Amino acids: CASSLGAGGYNEQFF.

Comments on this clonotype: One end of the junction varies from germline; a read error may be responsible. This chain links TRBV10-3 with TRBJ1-1; D is unresolved. CDR1 is ENHRY, CDR2 SYGVKD, per germline. There are 12 residues in the CDR3. The DNA for the CDR3 is TGTGCCATCGCTACAACGTGGGGTGAACCTCTCTTT. It codes for CAIATTWGEPLF.

This clonotype was observed many times. One end of the junction fails to match germline, which may point to a read error. The chain has TRBV5-6 and TRBJ2-7, with D possibly called TRBD1 or TRBD2 (5 bases each). CDR1 is SGHDT, CDR2 YYEEEE, per germline. The CDR3 contains 16 residues. The CDR3 region has the DNA TGTGCCAGCAGACCTAGGCGAGGGATACAGGCCCCTCAGGAATTCTTC. It translates to CASRPRRGIQAPQEFF.

This clonotype was seen repeatedly, ten times or more. The chain is built from TRBV7-2 and TRBJ2-3, with D hard to call. V shed 5 bases and J shed 3 bases, with 15 bases lying between them. The CDR3 contains 15 residues. Germline lookup yields CDR1 SGHTA and CDR2 FQGNSA. The CDR3 DNA sequence: TGTGCCAGCAGCCCCACCGGCCTGGGGACAGATACGCAGTATTTT. Its protein is CASSPTGLGTDTQYF.

CDR3 DNA sequence: TGTGCCAGCACCATCGACAGGGGTGTCAATGAGCAGTTCTTC. Its protein product is CASTIDRGVNEQFF. The chain couples TRBV12-3 or TRBV12-4 to TRBJ2-1; 8 nucleotides match TRBD1. This CDR3 is 14 amino acids long. Losses at the gene ends were 7 bases for V and 6 bases for J; bases not matched to a gene: 8.

A remark on this clonotype: A read error may produce the germline difference seen at one junction end. V is TRBV11-2 and J is TRBJ1-5; D gene ambiguous. The CDR3 totals 15 residues. Germline V gives CDR1 SGHAT, CDR2 FQNNGV. The CDR3 protein is CASSLDTGIGQPQNF. The CDR3, as DNA: TGTGCCAGCAGCTTAGATACGGGGATAGGGCAGCCCCAGAATTTT.

This clonotype was seen ten or more times. The J gene is TRBJ2-2, the V gene TRBV3-1; the D gene is possibly TRBD1 (6 bases). The germline V gene has CDR1 LGHDT and CDR2 YNNKEL (reference sequence). This CDR3 contains 14 residues. Trimming left V 5 bases short and J 4 bases short, with 11 bases between. The CDR3 DNA reads TGTGCCAGCAGCACCGGACAGATCACCGGGGAGCTGTTTTTT. This sequence encodes CASSTGQITGELFF.

The chain is built from TRBV6-5 and TRBJ2-5, with 11 positions matching TRBD1. The CDR3 covers 16 residues. Germline-derived CDR1 and CDR2 are MNHEY and SVGAGI. The trim removed 5 bases at V and 4 bases at J, leaving 9 bases unmatched. The CDR3 DNA reads TGTGCCAGCAGTCAACTCCGGACAGGGGGCCGAGAGACCCAGTACTTC. As protein: CASSQLRTGGRETQYF.

A note on this clonotype: Because the CDR3 is missing its conserved closing phenylalanine or tryptophan, this is likely a read error. This chain joins TRBV7-2 and TRBJ2-1, with D perhaps matching TRBD2 (5 bases). The germline CDR1 and CDR2 sequences are SGHTA and FQGNSA. Trimming took off 5 bases at V and 1 base at J, with 12 bases between the two ends. The CDR3 spans 15 residues. CDR3 bases: TGTGCCAGCAGCCGAGAGGGAACTTCCTACAATGAGCAGTTCAAC. It is translated as CASSREGTSYNEQFN.

This clonotype was seen at least ten times. V gene TRBV29-1 combines with J gene TRBJ2-1; either TRBD1 or TRBD2 may fit D (5 bases each). Germline V gene lookup returns CDR1 SQVTM and CDR2 ANQGSEA. The CDR3 totals 11 residues. V gave up 0 bases and J gave up 12 bases, with 9 bases separating them. Here the CDR3 DNA reads TGCAGCGTTGAAGAGGGGGACCGGCAGTTCTTC. Translating gives CSVEEGDRQFF.

This clonotype has ten or more counts. This rearrangement joins TRBV7-9 to TRBJ1-4, with unresolved D. V was trimmed by 5 bases and J by 5 bases, leaving 18 bases between them. Germline assignment: CDR1 SEHNR and CDR2 FQNEAQ (reference sequence). The length of the CDR3 is 16 residues. DNA of the CDR3: TGTGCCAGCAGCCGAATCCGGACTCAGCCGAATGAAAAACTGTTTTTT. It yields the protein CASSRIRTQPNEKLFF.

The chain combines TRBV6-5 with TRBJ1-2, with 7 bases that match TRBD1. This CDR3 contains 15 residues. Germline V gives CDR1 MNHEY, CDR2 SVGAGI. Unmatched junction bases numbered 9, after V lost 6 bases and J lost 2 bases. The CDR3 protein is CASRLDRVGNYGYTF. The CDR3 DNA reads TGTGCCAGCAGGCTCGACAGGGTCGGGAACTATGGCTACACCTTC.

This clonotype has a count of ten or more. V is TRBV7-9 and J is TRBJ2-7; TRBD1 agrees at 8 bases. The CDR3 covers 14 residues. The germline CDR1 and CDR2 sequences are SEHNR and FQNEAQ (reference sequence). V lost 0 bases, J lost 4 bases, and 2 bases stayed unmatched. In DNA form, the CDR3 reads TGTGCCAGCAGCTTAGCCAGGGGGCCATACGAGCAGTACTTC. It translates to CASSLARGPYEQYF.

Comments on this clonotype: A clone one base away is much larger, so this may be a read error. The chain employs TRBV20-1 and TRBJ1-5, with TRBD1 matching 9 bases. The CDR3 is 16 amino acids. Germline V gene lookup returns CDR1 DFQATT and CDR2 SNEGSKA (reference sequence). With V trimmed by 0 bases and J by 4 bases, 7 bases remained unmatched. CDR3 bases: TGCAGTGCTAGAGAACAGGGGGCGAATTTGAATCAGCCCCAGCATTTT. It is translated as CSAREQGANLNQPQHF.

The sample holds many counts of this clonotype. The gene calls are TRBV15 and TRBJ2-7; no reliable D call. Trimming removed 4 bases at V and 2 bases at J, with 15 bases between. Germline assignment: CDR1 LNHNV and CDR2 YYDKDF (reference sequence). The CDR3 has 15 amino acids. The DNA for the CDR3 is TGTGCCACCAGCAAAGCAGAAACAGCGACCTACGAGCAGTACTTC. Protein: CATSKAETATYEQYF.

This clonotype came up many times. The chain couples TRBV5-1 to TRBJ1-6; D is perhaps TRBD1 (5 bases). The germline gives CDR1 SGHRS, CDR2 YFSETQ. The CDR3 extends over 14 amino acids. V was clipped by 10 bases and J by 4 bases, with 15 bases between them. The CDR3 here is CASGPGRYNSPLHF. The CDR3, as DNA: TGCGCCTCAGGCCCGGGACGGTATAATTCACCCCTCCACTTT.

The rearrangement links TRBV27 to TRBJ1-1, with a weak D call TRBD1 (5 bases). Germline loops: CDR1 MNHEY, CDR2 SMNVEV (reference sequence). Trimming removed 2 bases from V and 3 bases from J, with 16 bases in between. The CDR3 length is 16 residues. CDR3 DNA sequence: TGTGCCAGCAGTTTAGGGGGGTTTCTCCCGGACACTGAAGCTTTCTTT. Translation gives CASSLGGFLPDTEAFF.

This chain links TRBV20-1 with TRBJ2-1, with 9 bases identical to TRBD2. This CDR3 is built from 15 residues. Germline assignment: CDR1 DFQATT and CDR2 SNEGSKA (reference sequence). Unmatched junction bases numbered 8, after V lost 2 bases and J lost 6 bases. This chain's CDR3 is CSARPGRGGRNEQFF. In DNA form, the CDR3 reads TGCAGTGCTAGACCGGGGCGGGGGGGGCGCAATGAGCAGTTCTTC.

This chain connects TRBV29-1 to TRBJ1-5, with no clear D. In germline, CDR1 is SQVTM, CDR2 ANQGSEA. The CDR3 totals 13 residues. V was cut by 4 bases and J by 4 bases, with 11 bases left in between. CDR3 DNA sequence: TGCAGCGTTGCTGGAAAGCAAAATCAGCCCCAGCATTTT. Encoded protein: CSVAGKQNQPQHF.